This T cell receptor (beta chain) comes out of a study of beta chain features in type 1 diabetes. Study-wide results and limits: Possibly, sequencing cDNA over-represented cells that had high TCR expression levels. Individuals with type 1 diabetes displayed fewer insertions and more deletions at VDJ junctions.

Sorted populations all exceeded 98% purity. This clone was observed a handful of times. Its specificity is not known. Reverse transcribing all isolated RNA meant expressed TCRB transcripts were sequenced. Assay: immunoSEQ multiplex PCR; the TCRdb copy retains only in-frame clones and omits some. The sample lists roughly 180,000 clones, less than 15% seen once, with about 0.58% in the top ten. CDR1 is ENHRY and CDR2 is SYGVKD in the germline V gene. The CDR3 sequence is 14 residues long. V was trimmed by 3 bases and J by 4 bases, leaving 12 bases between them. Specimen: central memory CD4+ T cells from blood. This sequence originates from a woman younger than 35 in good health. The chain recombines TRBV10-3 with TRBJ2-5; unclear D gene. The CDR3 loop reads CAISDENLRETQYF. The CDR3 region has the DNA TGTGCCATCAGTGATGAGAATTTGCGAGAGACCCAGTACTTC.